This T cell receptor beta chain was found in a study of cytomegalovirus exposure and HLA in healthy donors. Across the study: A preliminary data release comprised 80 million to 95 million unique TCRs obtained from HLA-typed donors. Points from the study as a whole: Researchers counted around 170 TCR beta chains as cytomegalovirus-associated.

This PCR relied on a set of 60 Vbeta primers and 13 Jbeta primers. Sequencing was performed with immunoSEQ multiplex PCR; in TCRdb, only in-frame clones are kept and a portion is missing. The sample has fewer than 150,000 clones; around three quarters are singletons. Per the germline V gene, CDR1 is SNHLY and CDR2 is FYNNEI. The CDR3 consists of 13 residues. On this clone: What it recognizes is unknown. The junction departs from germline at one end; a sequencing error may be responsible.

This rearrangement joins TRBV2 to TRBJ2-3; no definite D call. Sample: PBMCs. The sequence came from a man in his forties in good health and CMV-seronegative. CDR3 sequence reads: CASREGATDTQYF. The CDR3 DNA reads as TGTGCCAGCAGGGAAGGAGCCACAGATACGCAGTATTTT.